This passage covers 8 T cell receptor beta chains from one sample sequenced in a study of immune cell composition in non-small cell lung cancer. Profiling relied on immunoSEQ multiplex PCR, and the TCRdb table lists in-frame clones only, not all of them. The sample consists of approximately 1,800 clones, around 81% of them appearing once. What was sequenced was lung tumor tissue. The receptors stem from a human donor with non-small cell lung cancer.

The chain couples TRBV30 to TRBJ1-6; tentative D call: TRBD1 (5 bases). Germline V gene data show CDR1 as GTSNPN and CDR2 as SVGIG (reference sequence). The CDR3 spans 14 residues. The germline V and J ends were trimmed by 5 bases and 7 bases, with 15 bases remaining between them. CDR3 amino acids: CAWATTGYNSPLHF. The DNA for the CDR3 is TGTGCCTGGGCCACCACAGGTTACAATTCACCCCTCCACTTT.

The chain couples TRBV27 to TRBJ2-1; a possible D gene is TRBD2 (6 bases). This CDR3 comprises 18 residues. Per the germline V gene, CDR1 is MNHEY and CDR2 is SMNVEV (reference sequence). V was trimmed by 3 bases and J by 7 bases, leaving 25 bases between them. The CDR3 DNA reads as TGTGCCAGCAGTTTTACTCTCGTCAGGGCGGGACGTGAGAATGAGCAGTTCTTC. As protein: CASSFTLVRAGRENEQFF.

The chain uses TRBV7-2 and TRBJ2-7; 9 nucleotides agree with TRBD1. The CDR3 is 17 residues long. With V trimmed by 1 base and J by 4 bases, 11 bases remained unmatched. Looked up from germline, CDR1 is SGHTA and CDR2 is FQGNSA. As DNA, the CDR3 is TGTGCCAGCAGCTTAGGATGGGCGGGACAGGGTACGTACGAGCAGTACTTC. It yields the protein CASSLGWAGQGTYEQYF.

This chain uses TRBV5-1 with TRBJ2-7; 7 positions match TRBD2. V was pared by 3 bases and J by 6 bases, with 15 bases of the junction left unmatched. The CDR3 covers 16 residues. The germline CDR1 and CDR2 sequences are SGHRS and YFSETQ. CDR3 loop: CASSSLGEGSVGEQYF. The DNA for the CDR3 is TGCGCCAGCAGCTCCCTCGGGGAGGGTTCAGTAGGCGAGCAGTACTTC.

Regarding this clone: Germline is not matched at one junction end, which may reflect a read error. The chain combines TRBV4-2 with TRBJ2-3; D gene ambiguous. This CDR3 comprises 12 residues. Germline loops: CDR1 LGHNA, CDR2 YNFKEQ. Written as DNA, the CDR3 is TGTGCCAGCCATCCCGGAAACAGATACGCAGTATTT. Residues: CASHPGNRYAVF.

This clone was recorded a few times. The V gene is TRBV1, the J gene TRBJ2-1; TRBD2, the table's D call, was not compared with the DNA. TRBV1 is a listed pseudogene. This CDR3 is built from 16 residues. DNA for the CDR3: TGCACCAGCAGCCCTCAACCCTCGGTCCTAGACTATGAGCAGTTCTTC. Encoded protein: CTSSPQPSVLDYEQFF.

This clone was observed a few times. Additional DNA sequences in this sample encode the identical CDR3. The chain uses TRBV5-1 and TRBJ2-3, with unresolved D. Germline-derived CDR1 and CDR2 are SGHRS and YFSETQ. V was trimmed by 1 base and J by 1 base, leaving 7 bases between them. CDR3 length equals 14 residues. In nucleotides, the CDR3 is TGCGCCAGCAGCTTGCAGCTAGGCACAGATACGCAGTATTTT. As protein: CASSLQLGTDTQYF.

This sequence joins TRBV5-3 and TRBJ2-7, with 7 bases lining up with TRBD1. TRBV5-3 is sorted into the ORF group, with uncertain function. J was trimmed by 7 bases and V by 10 bases; bases with no gene match: 14. The CDR3 loop spans 13 amino acids. CDR3 bases: TGTGCCCGAGCACCAGGGGGTGTGTGGGAGCAGTACTTC. Translation gives CARAPGGVWEQYF.